This TCR beta chain was profiled in a study of T-cell reconstitution after alpha-beta-depleted transplantation in children. This clonotype was detected ten times or more. Its specificity is not known. This sample's TCRbeta library carried unique molecular identifier barcodes. MiXCR was run by TCRdb on the PCR reads, yielding one entry per CDR3 protein. Among roughly 280,000 distinct CDR3 sequences listed, under 14% were seen once. CDR3 length: 10 residues. Trimming took off 8 bases at V and 2 bases at J, with 3 bases between the two ends. Study-wide points: Fresh T-cell production supplied most of the T-cell counts and diversity seen one year after transplant. About two months after transplant, alpha-beta T cells reportedly came from several hundred expanded graft clones. Some patients' high day-60 TCRbeta diversity was traced to surviving recipient T cells and thymic progenitors.

Here the sequenced sample was peripheral blood, taken 180 days after TCRalphabeta/CD19-depleted stem cell transplant. The clonotype originates from a male patient aged 2 to 9 who had a stem cell transplant for chronic granulomatous disease, so the T cells may come from the graft donor. The chain carries TRBV12-3 or TRBV12-4 and TRBJ2-5; D is ambiguous. The CDR3: CASGQETQYF. CDR3 coding DNA: TGTGCCAGCGGACAAGAGACCCAGTACTTC.